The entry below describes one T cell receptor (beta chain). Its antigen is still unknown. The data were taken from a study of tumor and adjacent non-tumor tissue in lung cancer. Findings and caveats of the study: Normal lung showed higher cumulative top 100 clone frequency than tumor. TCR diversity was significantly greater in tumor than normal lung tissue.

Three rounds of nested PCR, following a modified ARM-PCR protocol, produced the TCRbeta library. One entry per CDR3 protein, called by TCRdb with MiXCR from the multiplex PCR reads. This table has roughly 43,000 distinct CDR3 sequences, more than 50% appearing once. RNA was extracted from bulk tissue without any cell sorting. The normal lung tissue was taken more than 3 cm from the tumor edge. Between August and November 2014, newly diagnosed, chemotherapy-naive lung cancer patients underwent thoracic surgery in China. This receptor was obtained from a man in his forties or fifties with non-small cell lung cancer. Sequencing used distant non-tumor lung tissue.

CDR3 sequence reads: CSGHLAGRRTDTQYF. CDR3 sequence (DNA): TGCAGCGGCCATCTAGCGGGACGAAGAACAGATACGCAGTATTTT. This chain links TRBV29-1 with TRBJ2-3, with 9 positions matching TRBD2. The CDR3 runs 15 residues. The V and J ends lost 7 bases and 3 bases, in that order; junction bases with no gene match: 11. Germline V gene data show CDR1 as SQVTM and CDR2 as ANQGSEA.